This T cell receptor beta chain was documented in a study of OX40 agonist ivuxolimab in advanced cancers. Trimming shortened V by 1 base and J by 8 bases, and 9 bases separated the two germline ends. Germline values: CDR1 SGHNT, CDR2 YYREEE (reference sequence). This CDR3 region has 12 residues. Using immunoSEQ multiplex PCR, the repertoire was profiled, and TCRdb retains in-frame clones only, with some absent. The sample includes around 64,000 clones, around nine tenths seen only once; the top ten take just over 0.75%. A single count supports this clone. The sample here was CD4+ or CD8+ T cells sorted from blood, taken in a trial of the OX40 agonist ivuxolimab. The TCR originated in an adult with an advanced solid tumor such as melanoma, head and neck, liver or kidney cancer. V gene TRBV5-4 combines with J gene TRBJ1-1; no clear D. Here the CDR3 reads CASSLPSDEAFF. The DNA of the CDR3 is TGTGCCAGCAGCTTGCCCAGCGACGAAGCTTTCTTT.